The 4 T cell receptor beta chains presented below share a single source sample, sequenced in a study of regulatory T cells in long-lasting Graves disease. This sample's time point: newly diagnosed GD, antithyroid drugs for less than 3 months. The authors made the TCR library using RNA they extracted from PBMCs. Arm-PCR of CDR3 regions with iRepertoire HTBI primers generated TCR beta libraries. Each CDR3 protein is one row after TCRdb ran MiXCR on the multiplex PCR reads. Of approximately 350,000 distinct CDR3 sequences listed, about 10% were seen once; the top ten hold over 15%. These data were likewise used in another study, on T cells in Graves' hyperthyroidism and ophthalmopathy.

The sample was peripheral blood mononuclear cells (PBMCs), taken at new diagnosis, from a patient treated with antithyroid drugs. These receptors originate from a woman between 18 and 30 years old with Graves disease.

The chain is built from TRBV6-2 or TRBV6-3 and TRBJ2-1, with 8 bases that match TRBD2. The V and J ends lost 2 bases and 4 bases, in that order; junction bases with no gene match: 4. Germline V lookup: CDR1 MNHEY, CDR2 SVGEGT. The CDR3 extends over 15 amino acids. The CDR3 is CASSYVAGHYNEQFF. The CDR3 nucleotides are TGTGCCAGCAGTTACGTAGCGGGACATTACAATGAGCAGTTCTTC.

This clonotype was seen a handful of times. The chain recombines TRBV19 with TRBJ2-7; maybe TRBD1 (5 bases). The CDR3 has 15 amino acids. The V end lost 3 bases, the J end lost 0 bases, and 12 bases lay between the germline ends. Germline CDR1 and CDR2: LNHDA and SQIVND (reference sequence). The CDR3 DNA sequence: TGTGCCAGTAGTATTGACAGCAGCTACTCCTACGAGCAGTACTTC. The encoded protein is CASSIDSSYSYEQYF.

This clonotype was seen at least ten times. The V gene is TRBV20-1, the J gene TRBJ1-4; D unclear. The germline V gene has CDR1 DFQATT and CDR2 SNEGSKA (reference sequence). V was pared by 1 base and J by 16 bases, with 16 bases between. This CDR3 comprises 12 residues. The CDR3: CSARGWSDLKFF. DNA of the CDR3: TGCAGTGCTAGAGGCTGGTCCGACCTTAAGTTTTTT.

This clonotype was recorded at least ten times. The chain combines TRBV9 with TRBJ2-2, with no clear D. CDR3 length: 15 amino acids. V was clipped by 0 bases and J by 0 bases, with 6 bases between them. Germline loops: CDR1 SGDLS, CDR2 YYNGEE. The CDR3 sequence is CASSVEVPNTGELFF. The CDR3 DNA reads as TGTGCCAGCAGCGTAGAGGTGCCGAACACCGGGGAGCTGTTTTTT. Supplemented by reference TRBV9 and TRBJ2-2, the full variable domain reads DSGVTQTPKHLITATGQRVTLRCSPRSGDLSVYWYQQSLDQGLQFLIQYYNGEERAKGNILERFSAQQFPDLHSELNLSSLELGDSALYFCASSVEVPNTGELFFGEGSRLTVL.